This TCR beta chain was recorded in a study of T cell responses to AZD1222 COVID-19 vaccine. As to this clone: Antigen unknown.

Whole-study results and caveats: White British people made up most donors, females outnumbered males, and clonal diversity was possibly underestimated.

This CDR3 spans 15 amino acids. The V segment lost 6 bases and the J segment 4 bases; nucleotides outside the gene matches: 10. Germline CDR1 LNHDA, CDR2 SQIVND (reference sequence). The protocol was immunoSEQ multiplex PCR, while the TCRdb copy is restricted to in-frame clones and leaves out a portion. The profile shows some 120,000 clones, 80% to 90% of them singletons. The sample was peripheral blood, taken on day 0 of AZD1222 vaccination. V usage is TRBV19 and J usage is TRBJ2-3; 7 positions agree with TRBD1. This TCR derives from an adult in good health. The CDR3 nucleotides are TGTGCCAGTAGGCAGGAGAGGGGGCACGCAGATACGCAGTATTTT. Amino acids: CASRQERGHADTQYF.